These 21 T cell receptor beta chains share one sample of origin, sequenced in a study of T cell clonality in common variable immunodeficiency. Measured with immunoSEQ multiplex PCR; TCRdb has only the in-frame clones, and not every one. The sample offers roughly 70,000 clones and no singletons, the top ten holding 1.7%. Material for sequencing was peripheral blood mononuclear cells. These receptors originate from a person between 18 and 69 years old in good health.

The table lists this clone with many counts. The read ends 3 residues early relative to the CDR3; the germline J gene fills the gap. The chain employs TRBV20-1 and TRBJ1-6; D remains unclear. Trimming stripped 0 bases from V and 7 bases from J, with 16 bases between. This CDR3 is 16 amino acids long. The germline V gene encodes CDR1 DFQATT and CDR2 SNEGSKA (reference sequence). CDR3 bases read: TGCAGTGCTAGAGATCGGAGCGGGAATCCAAATTCACCC. This codes for CSARDRSGNPNSP. The whole CDR3 sequence is CSARDRSGNPNSPLHF.

This clone was counted many times. The DNA ends 3 residues before the CDR3 does, and the rest of the CDR3 is filled in from the germline J gene. The V call is TRBV20-1, the J call TRBJ1-5, with unresolved D. Germline V lookup: CDR1 DFQATT, CDR2 SNEGSKA (reference sequence). V shed 7 bases and J shed 0 bases, with 19 bases lying between them. CDR3 length: 16 amino acids. CDR3 sequence: CSGWSPQEGSNQPQHF. The DNA read from the CDR3 is TGCAGTGGTTGGTCCCCCCAAGAAGGTAGCAATCAGCCC.

This clone occurred many times. The read finishes 3 residues shy of the CDR3 end, and the germline J gene is used to complete it. This chain connects TRBV2 to TRBJ2-7; D uncertain. Germline V gene lookup returns CDR1 SNHLY and CDR2 FYNNEI. Between the trimmed V and J ends, which lost 4 bases and 1 base, there was a span of 11 bases. The CDR3 is 14 residues long. The chain's CDR3 is CASSGGSQSYEQYF. Partial CDR3 DNA: TGTGCCAGCAGTGGAGGTTCCCAGTCCTACGAG.

This clone was detected ten times or more. Germline and junction disagree at one end, which may indicate a read error. The CDR3 end falls 3 residues outside the read, so it is completed with the germline J gene. V usage is TRBV7-7 and J usage is TRBJ2-3, with 13 bases identical to TRBD2. CDR1 SSHAT and CDR2 FNYEAQ come from the germline V gene (reference sequence). The CDR3 spans 16 residues. The part of the CDR3 DNA that was read is TGTGCTAGCAGCTCCGGACTAGCGGGAGCAACAGATACG. Translation gives CASSSGLAGATDT. The whole CDR3 protein reads CASSSGLAGATDTQYF.

This clone was picked up many times. The CDR3 extends 3 residues past the end of the read, so its final part is completed from the germline J gene. The V gene is TRBV20-1, the J gene TRBJ2-1, with 8 nucleotides matching TRBD1. This CDR3 comprises 15 residues. J lost 2 bases, V lost 7 bases, and 10 bases had no gene match. In germline, CDR1 is DFQATT, CDR2 SNEGSKA (reference sequence). CDR3: CSVISDRAPYNEQFF. Incomplete CDR3 DNA: TGCAGTGTTATTTCGGACAGGGCCCCCTACAATGAG.

This clone showed up many times. The read finishes 3 residues shy of the CDR3 end, and the germline J gene is used to complete it. The chain carries TRBV7-3 and TRBJ1-2, with D possibly being TRBD1 (5 bases). Germline loops: CDR1 SGHTA, CDR2 FQGTGA. CDR3 length equals 14 residues. Trimming took 2 bases from V and 6 from J, leaving 13 bases between them. CDR3 DNA, as far as it was read: TGTGCCAGCAGCTTAGGCCAGGGATTTGATGGC. Protein sequence: CASSLGQGFDG. The entire CDR3 protein is CASSLGQGFDGYTF.

In its sample, this clone was seen many times. The sequenced fragment ends 3 residues before the CDR3 boundary, so the rest is inferred from the germline J gene. This sequence joins TRBV20-1 and TRBJ2-7, with TRBD2 identical over 8 bases. Germline trimming cut 5 bases from V and 0 bases from J; bases unmatched to any gene: 3. The germline V gene encodes CDR1 DFQATT and CDR2 SNEGSKA (reference sequence). This CDR3 region has 13 residues. The CDR3 DNA, read in part, is TGCAGTGCTCCCGGGACTAGCTCCTACGAG. Protein product: CSAPGTSSYE. The whole CDR3 reads CSAPGTSSYEQYF.

This clone was recorded at least ten times. The read falls 3 residues short of the CDR3 end, and the missing part is taken from the germline J gene. The chain carries TRBV7-2 and TRBJ1-3; 7 nucleotides line up with TRBD1. Per the germline V gene, CDR1 is SGHTA and CDR2 is FQGNSA. This CDR3 has 14 amino acids. J was trimmed by 2 bases and V by 7 bases; bases with no gene match: 5. The CDR3 region is CASKRTGPGNTIYF. The CDR3 DNA, read in part, is TGTGCCAGCAAGAGGACAGGCCCTGGAAACACC.

This clone turned up a few times. Read data end 3 residues before the CDR3 end; the end is taken from the germline J gene. This chain links TRBV19 with TRBJ1-5, with D tentatively TRBD1 (5 bases). CDR3 length: 13 amino acids. In germline, CDR1 is LNHDA, CDR2 SQIVND (reference sequence). Trimming cost V 5 bases and J 4 bases, with 9 bases left between them. The sequenced CDR3 bases are TGTGCCAGTAGTCAACAGGAAAATCAGCCC. Translation gives CASSQQENQP. The full CDR3 reads CASSQQENQPQHF.

Points on this clone: The DNA ends 3 residues before the CDR3 does, and the rest of the CDR3 is filled in from the germline J gene. The chain has TRBV5-5 and TRBJ2-1; D may be TRBD2 (6 bases). There are 15 residues in the CDR3. In germline, CDR1 is SGHKS, CDR2 YYEKEE (reference sequence). V was clipped by 2 bases and J by 0 bases, with 9 bases between them. The covered CDR3 bases are TGTGCCAGCAGCTTACCGGAGGGCTCCTACAATGAG. Translated: CASSLPEGSYNE. The CDR3 in its entirety is CASSLPEGSYNEQFF.

This clone was observed at least ten times. Read coverage stops 3 residues before the CDR3 terminus; the germline J gene supplies the remainder. The rearrangement joins TRBV5-5 to TRBJ1-1; a weak D match, TRBD1 (5 bases). Between the trimmed V and J ends, which lost 6 bases and 5 bases, there was a span of 11 bases. The CDR3 has 12 residues. The V gene's germline CDR1 is SGHKS and CDR2 YYEKEE (reference sequence). CDR3 residues: CASTPKGTEAFF. Incomplete CDR3 DNA: TGTGCCAGCACCCCTAAGGGGACTGAA.

This clone was counted at least ten times. The read comes to an end 3 residues before the CDR3 does, leaving the germline J gene to fill in the end. The rearrangement links TRBV5-1 to TRBJ2-6; D may be TRBD1 (6 bases). This CDR3 region has 19 residues. The germline V gene encodes CDR1 SGHRS and CDR2 YFSETQ. The V and J ends lost 4 bases and 1 base respectively, with 21 bases between them. The CDR3 loop reads CASSATPDSPLSGANVLTF. The CDR3 DNA, read in part, is TGCGCCAGCAGCGCTACCCCGGACAGCCCTCTATCTGGGGCCAACGTC.

This clone appeared many times. The read terminates 3 residues ahead of where the CDR3 ends, so the germline J gene completes it. The V and J genes are TRBV20-1 and TRBJ2-7; TRBD2 matches 8 bases. The CDR3 covers 14 residues. Germline CDR1 is DFQATT and CDR2 is SNEGSKA (reference sequence). After removal of 6 bases from V and 5 bases from J, the junction contained 12 bases not matched to a gene. CDR3 sequence reads: CSAVPGGRGDEQYF. The CDR3 DNA, read in part, is TGCAGTGCGGTACCGGGGGGGCGGGGTGACGAG.

This clone came up many times. The read is 3 residues too short to cover the CDR3 end, so that end is filled in from the germline J gene. This rearrangement joins TRBV12-3 or TRBV12-4 to TRBJ1-2; D gene ambiguous. This CDR3 spans 15 amino acids. V lost 0 bases to trimming and J lost 0 bases, with 8 bases between them. The CDR3 DNA, read in part, is TGTGCCAGCAGTTTAGCGGCAGAAGCTAACTATGGC. Encoded protein: CASSLAAEANYG. The entire CDR3 is CASSLAAEANYGYTF.

Points on this clone: The read halts 3 residues ahead of the CDR3 end, with the missing end drawn from the germline J gene. The V call is TRBV19, the J call TRBJ2-3; 10 positions match TRBD1. V shed 3 bases, J shed 3 bases, and the junction held 9 bases outside the gene matches. The CDR3 totals 17 residues. Germline values: CDR1 LNHDA, CDR2 SQIVND (reference sequence). The CDR3 region is CASSIASRDRGTDTQYF. The covered CDR3 bases are TGTGCCAGTAGTATCGCCTCCCGGGACAGGGGAACAGATACG.

Many counts were recorded for this clone. The read is 3 residues too short to cover the CDR3 end, so that end is filled in from the germline J gene. The V gene is TRBV20-1, the J gene TRBJ1-5; TRBD1 agrees at 8 bases. CDR1 DFQATT and CDR2 SNEGSKA come from the germline V gene (reference sequence). The CDR3 totals 15 residues. Losses at the gene ends were 3 bases for V and 2 bases for J; bases not matched to a gene: 6. The covered CDR3 bases are TGCAGTGCTAGCCGGCAGACAGGGGGCAATCAGCCC. This gives the protein CSASRQTGGNQP. The entire CDR3 sequence reads CSASRQTGGNQPQHF.

This clone was observed at least ten times. The read ends 3 residues shy of where the CDR3 ends; the end is completed using the germline J gene. The rearrangement uses TRBV19 and TRBJ1-1, with D possibly TRBD1 on 5 matching bases. Trimming pared 7 bases from V and 0 bases from J, leaving 15 bases between. CDR1 LNHDA and CDR2 SQIVND come from the germline V gene (reference sequence). The CDR3 sequence is 15 residues long. The part of the CDR3 DNA that was read is TGTGCCAGTATTGCAGAGACACAGGTGAACACTGAA. Protein: CASIAETQVNTE. In full, the CDR3 reads CASIAETQVNTEAFF. Supplemented by reference TRBV19 and TRBJ1-1, the full variable domain reads DGGITQSPKYLFRKEGQNVTLSCEQNLNHDAMYWYRQDPGQGLRLIYYSQIVNDFQKGDIAEGYSVSREKKESFPLTVTSAQKNPTAFYLCASIAETQVNTEAFFGQGTRLTVV.

The table lists this clone with many counts. The read ends 3 residues shy of where the CDR3 ends; the end is completed using the germline J gene. The gene calls are TRBV19 and TRBJ2-3; unclear D gene. This CDR3 spans 15 amino acids. V dropped 4 bases and J dropped 4 bases, with 15 bases sitting between them. Germline assignment: CDR1 LNHDA and CDR2 SQIVND (reference sequence). The sequenced part of the CDR3 DNA is TGTGCCAGTAGTACTCCAGCCAGACTCGCAGATACG. Its translation is CASSTPARLADT. The CDR3 reads in full as CASSTPARLADTQYF.

Notes on this clone: The read ends 3 residues shy of where the CDR3 ends; the end is completed using the germline J gene. This rearrangement joins TRBV7-1 to TRBJ2-1, with TRBD2 identical over 13 bases. TRBV7-1 is assigned to the ORF class and has an uncertain function. The CDR3 spans 21 residues. The J segment lost 0 bases and the V segment lost 3 bases, leaving 14 bases of the junction unmatched. The CDR3 sequence: CASSSGLAGMASRSSYNEQFF. Incomplete CDR3 DNA: TGTGCCAGCAGCTCGGGACTAGCGGGGATGGCAAGTCGGAGCTCCTACAATGAG.

This clone was observed at least ten times. Read data end 3 residues before the CDR3 end; the end is taken from the germline J gene. This rearrangement joins TRBV5-6 to TRBJ1-1; a weak D match, TRBD1 (6 bases). Trimming took off 2 bases at V and 3 bases at J, with 11 bases between the two ends. This CDR3 contains 14 residues. The germline V gene encodes CDR1 SGHDT and CDR2 YYEEEE. CDR3 protein: CASSLRRGHTEAFF. The covered CDR3 bases are TGTGCCAGCAGCTTACGCAGGGGCCACACTGAA. Variable domain in full (rest from reference TRBV5-6 and TRBJ1-1): DAGVTQSPTHLIKTRGQQVTLRCSPKSGHDTVSWYQQALGQGPQFIFQYYEEEERQRGNFPDRFSGHQFPNYSSELNVNALLLGDSALYLCASSLRRGHTEAFFGQGTRLTVV.

The sample holds many counts of this clone. The read ends 3 residues early relative to the CDR3; the germline J gene fills the gap. The chain employs TRBV13 and TRBJ2-6; D ambiguous. The V and J ends lost 7 bases and 0 bases respectively, with 7 bases between them. The CDR3 has 14 amino acids. Germline V gene sequence: CDR1 PRHDT, CDR2 FYEKMQ (reference sequence). CDR3 protein: CASTQISGANVLTF. The covered CDR3 bases are TGTGCCAGCACCCAAATCTCTGGGGCCAACGTC.